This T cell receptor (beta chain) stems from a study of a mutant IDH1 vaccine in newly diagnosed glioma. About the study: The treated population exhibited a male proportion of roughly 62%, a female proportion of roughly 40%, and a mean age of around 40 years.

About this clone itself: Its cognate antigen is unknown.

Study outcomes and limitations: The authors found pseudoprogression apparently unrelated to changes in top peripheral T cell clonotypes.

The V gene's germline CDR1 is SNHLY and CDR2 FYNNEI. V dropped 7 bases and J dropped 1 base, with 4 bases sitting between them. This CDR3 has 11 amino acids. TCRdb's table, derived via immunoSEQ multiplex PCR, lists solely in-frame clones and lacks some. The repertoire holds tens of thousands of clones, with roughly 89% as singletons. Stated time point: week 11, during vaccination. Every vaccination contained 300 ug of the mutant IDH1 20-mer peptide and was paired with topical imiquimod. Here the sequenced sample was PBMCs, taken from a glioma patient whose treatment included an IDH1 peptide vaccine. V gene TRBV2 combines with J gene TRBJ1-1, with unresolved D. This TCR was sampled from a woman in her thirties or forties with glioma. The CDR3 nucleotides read TGTGCCAGCACTCCGAACACTGAAGCTTTCTTT. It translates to CASTPNTEAFF.